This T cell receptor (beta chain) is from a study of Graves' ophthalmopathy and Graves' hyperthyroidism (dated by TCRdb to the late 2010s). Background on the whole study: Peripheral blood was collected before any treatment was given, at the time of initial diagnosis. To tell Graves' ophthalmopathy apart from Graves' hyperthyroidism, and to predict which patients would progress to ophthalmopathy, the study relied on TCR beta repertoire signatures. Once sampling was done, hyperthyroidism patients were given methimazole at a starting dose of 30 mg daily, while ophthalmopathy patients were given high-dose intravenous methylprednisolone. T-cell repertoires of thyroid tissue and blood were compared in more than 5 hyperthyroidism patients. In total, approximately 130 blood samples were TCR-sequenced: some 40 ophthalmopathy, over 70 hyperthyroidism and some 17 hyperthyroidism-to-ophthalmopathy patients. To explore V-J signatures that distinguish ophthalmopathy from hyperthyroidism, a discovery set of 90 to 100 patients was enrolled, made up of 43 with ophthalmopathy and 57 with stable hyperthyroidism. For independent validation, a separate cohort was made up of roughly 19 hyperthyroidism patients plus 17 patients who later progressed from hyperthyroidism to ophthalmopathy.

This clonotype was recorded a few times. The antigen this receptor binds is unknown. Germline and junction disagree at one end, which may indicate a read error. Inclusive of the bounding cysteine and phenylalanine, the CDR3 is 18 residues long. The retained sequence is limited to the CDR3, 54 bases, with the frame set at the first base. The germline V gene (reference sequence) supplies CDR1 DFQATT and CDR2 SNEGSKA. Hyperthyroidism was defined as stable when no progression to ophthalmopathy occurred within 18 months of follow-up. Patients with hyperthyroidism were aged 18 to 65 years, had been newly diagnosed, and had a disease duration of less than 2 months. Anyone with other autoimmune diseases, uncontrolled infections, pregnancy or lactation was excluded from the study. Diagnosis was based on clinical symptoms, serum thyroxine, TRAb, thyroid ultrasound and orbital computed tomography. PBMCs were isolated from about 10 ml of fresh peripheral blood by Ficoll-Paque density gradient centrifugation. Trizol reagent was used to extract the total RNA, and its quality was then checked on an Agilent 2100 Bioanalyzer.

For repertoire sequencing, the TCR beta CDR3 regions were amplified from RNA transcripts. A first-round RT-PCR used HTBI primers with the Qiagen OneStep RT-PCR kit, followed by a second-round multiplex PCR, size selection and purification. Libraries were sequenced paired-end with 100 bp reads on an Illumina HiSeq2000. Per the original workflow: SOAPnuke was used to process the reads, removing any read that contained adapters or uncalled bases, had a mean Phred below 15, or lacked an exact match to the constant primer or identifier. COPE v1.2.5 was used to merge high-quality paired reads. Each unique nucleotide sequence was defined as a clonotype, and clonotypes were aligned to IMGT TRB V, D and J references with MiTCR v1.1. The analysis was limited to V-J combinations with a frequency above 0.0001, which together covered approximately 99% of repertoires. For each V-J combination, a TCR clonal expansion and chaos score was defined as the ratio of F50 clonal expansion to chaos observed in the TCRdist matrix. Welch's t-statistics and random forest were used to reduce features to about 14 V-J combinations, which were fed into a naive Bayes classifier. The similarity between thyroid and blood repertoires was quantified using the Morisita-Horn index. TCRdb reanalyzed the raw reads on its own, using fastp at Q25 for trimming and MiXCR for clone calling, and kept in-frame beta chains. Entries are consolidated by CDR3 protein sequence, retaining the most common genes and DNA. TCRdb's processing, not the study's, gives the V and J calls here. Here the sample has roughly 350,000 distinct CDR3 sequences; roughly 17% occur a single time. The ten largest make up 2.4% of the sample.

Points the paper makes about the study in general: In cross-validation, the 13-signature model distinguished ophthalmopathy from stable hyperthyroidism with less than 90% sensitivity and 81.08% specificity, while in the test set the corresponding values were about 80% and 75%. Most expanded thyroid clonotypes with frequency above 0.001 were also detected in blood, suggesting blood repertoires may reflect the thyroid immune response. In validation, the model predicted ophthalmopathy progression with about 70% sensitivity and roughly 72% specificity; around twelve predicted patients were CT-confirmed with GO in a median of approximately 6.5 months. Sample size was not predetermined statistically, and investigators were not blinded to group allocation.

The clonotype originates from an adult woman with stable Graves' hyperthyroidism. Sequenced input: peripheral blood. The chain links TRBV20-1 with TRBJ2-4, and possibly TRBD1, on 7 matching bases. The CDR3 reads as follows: CSATIRKQGRKDKNIKYF. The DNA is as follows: TGCAGTGCTACTATTCGGAAACAGGGGAGGAAGGACAAAAACATTAAGTACTTC.